Each of the 22 T cell receptor beta chains below was sequenced from the same sample in a study of blood T cell repertoires in COVID-19. The table came from immunoSEQ multiplex PCR; TCRdb's copy has only in-frame clones and leaves some out. The profile covers approximately 340,000 clones, with roughly 87% appearing a single time and around 8.9% taken by the ten largest. Sequencing was performed on peripheral blood. The receptors were gathered from a man aged 25 to 40 with COVID-19, enrolled during active disease.

The rearrangement uses TRBV30 and TRBJ1-1; no reliable D call. Trimming cost V 0 bases and J 1 base, with 9 bases left between them. The CDR3 length is 14 residues. CDR1 and CDR2 from the germline V gene are GTSNPN and SVGIG (reference sequence). The CDR3 here is CAWSVLRQNTEAFF. The CDR3 bases are TGTGCCTGGAGTGTACTGAGGCAGAACACTGAAGCTTTCTTT.

V usage is TRBV5-5 and J usage is TRBJ1-5; the match to TRBD1 covers 9 bases. The CDR3 consists of 14 residues. The germline V gene has CDR1 SGHKS and CDR2 YYEKEE (reference sequence). V lost 3 bases and J lost 5; bases outside the gene matches: 3. This CDR3 is CASSWTGVYQPQHF. The CDR3 bases are TGTGCCAGCAGCTGGACAGGGGTTTATCAGCCCCAGCATTTT.

The CDR3 spells CASILGLGGNQPQHF. DNA for the CDR3: TGTGCCAGCATACTAGGGCTGGGCGGCAATCAGCCCCAGCATTTT. The V gene is TRBV2, the J gene TRBJ1-5; the D is unclear. The germline V gene has CDR1 SNHLY and CDR2 FYNNEI. The ends were cut back, 7 bases at V and 2 bases at J, with 15 bases in the middle. There are 15 residues in the CDR3. The whole variable domain, remainder taken from reference TRBV2 and TRBJ1-5, is EPEVTQTPSHQVTQMGQEVILRCVPISNHLYFYWYRQILGQKVEFLVSFYNNEISEKSEIFDDQFSVERPDGSNFTLKIRSTKLEDSAMYFCASILGLGGNQPQHFGDGTRLSIL.

This clone was seen just once. The chain uses TRBV6-5 and TRBJ2-5; 11 nucleotides match TRBD2. The V gene end was trimmed by 6 bases and the J gene end by 5 bases; junction bases not matched to a gene: 8. Germline V lookup: CDR1 MNHEY, CDR2 SVGAGI. The CDR3 totals 15 residues. CDR3 region: CASSRSLAGGETQYF. CDR3 nucleotide sequence: TGTGCCAGCAGCCGAAGTTTAGCGGGGGGGGAGACCCAGTACTTC.

The gene calls are TRBV27 and TRBJ2-7, with TRBD1 identical over 8 bases. Germline V gives CDR1 MNHEY, CDR2 SMNVEV (reference sequence). The CDR3 spans 16 residues. J was trimmed by 0 bases and V by 3 bases; bases with no gene match: 7. In nucleotides, the CDR3 is TGTGCCAGCAGTTTGGATACAGGGGGTAGCTCCTACGAGCAGTACTTC. This sequence encodes CASSLDTGGSSYEQYF.

This rearrangement joins TRBV11-2 to TRBJ2-1, with a possible D match to TRBD1 (5 bases). CDR1 and CDR2 (germline): SGHAT, FQNNGV. Trimming took off 5 bases at V and 6 bases at J, with 17 bases between the two ends. The CDR3 runs to 15 residues. The CDR3 nucleotides read TGTGCCAGCAGCGTCGCCGGGTCAGGGCGCAATGAGCAGTTCTTC. The encoded protein is CASSVAGSGRNEQFF.

This chain uses TRBV7-2 with TRBJ1-2; D unresolved. The CDR3 is 13 amino acids. Germline-derived CDR1 and CDR2 are SGHTA and FQGNSA. The ends were cut back, 3 bases at V and 5 bases at J, with 10 bases in the middle. CDR3 nucleotide sequence: TGTGCCAGCAGCTTCGGACTGCAGTATGGCTACACCTTC. It translates to CASSFGLQYGYTF.

This chain uses TRBV4-2 with TRBJ2-2, with 8 nucleotides matching TRBD2. Germline CDR1 reads LGHNA; CDR2 reads YNFKEQ. V lost 0 bases, J lost 6 bases, and 3 bases stayed unmatched. The CDR3 runs to 15 residues. The DNA for the CDR3 is TGTGCCAGCAGCCAAGAGGGGACTAGTGCCGGGGAGCTGTTTTTT. Its translation is CASSQEGTSAGELFF.

V is TRBV18 and J is TRBJ1-1, with a possible D match to TRBD1 (5 bases). V lost 8 bases, J lost 3 bases, and 13 bases lay in between. The CDR3 length is 13 residues. The V gene's germline CDR1 is KGHSH and CDR2 LQKENI. The CDR3 nucleotides read TGTGCCAGCACATGGACACCTCACACTGAAGCTTTCTTT. Translation: CASTWTPHTEAFF.

CDR3 sequence (DNA): TGTGCCATCATATCTGGACACCTGGGGGATACGCAGTATTTT. This translates into CAIISGHLGDTQYF. The chain has TRBV10-3 and TRBJ2-3, with D maybe TRBD1 (5 bases). The CDR3 is 14 amino acids. Trimming removed 7 bases from V and 6 bases from J, with 17 bases in between. Germline lookup yields CDR1 ENHRY and CDR2 SYGVKD.

V and J are TRBV7-2 and TRBJ1-3, with D perhaps TRBD1 (5 bases). CDR3 length: 15 amino acids. Germline CDR1 is SGHTA and CDR2 is FQGNSA. The ends were cut back, 5 bases at V and 0 bases at J, with 11 bases in the middle. In nucleotides, the CDR3 is TGTGCCAGCAGCAAAGGGGTCCCCTCTGGAAACACCATATATTTT. Residues: CASSKGVPSGNTIYF.

This clone was counted between two and nine times. The chain combines TRBV10-3 with TRBJ1-6; possibly TRBD1 for D (5 bases). Germline V CDR1 and CDR2: ENHRY, SYGVKD. V shed 0 bases and J shed 7 bases, with 16 bases lying between them. This CDR3 region has 17 residues. The CDR3 region has the DNA TGTGCCATCAGTGAGTCCATTGGGGGGGGAAGGAATTCACCCCTCCACTTT. Protein: CAISESIGGGRNSPLHF.

The V and J genes are TRBV3-1 (or the pseudogene TRBV3-2) and TRBJ2-1; no definite D call. The CDR3 has 13 residues. The germline V gene has CDR1 LGHDT and CDR2 YNNKEL (reference sequence). The V gene lost 0 bases and the J gene lost 7 bases, with 7 bases spanning the gap. In nucleotides, the CDR3 is TGTGCCAGCAGCCAAGAGTCCGTAAATGAGCAGTTCTTC. Protein product: CASSQESVNEQFF.

The chain has TRBV29-1 and TRBJ2-5; possible D gene TRBD1, 6 bases. Trimming removed 0 bases from V and 0 bases from J, with 8 bases in between. From germline, CDR1 is SQVTM and CDR2 ANQGSEA. CDR3 size: 14 residues. CDR3 sequence (DNA): TGCAGCGTTGAAGACCGGACAGACCAAGAGACCCAGTACTTC. It encodes CSVEDRTDQETQYF.

CDR3 region: CASSGHVGTGADTQYF. CDR3 sequence (DNA): TGTGCCAGCAGCGGCCACGTGGGGACAGGGGCAGATACGCAGTATTTT. J is TRBJ2-3 and V is TRBV3-1 (or the pseudogene TRBV3-2), with 10 bases matching TRBD1. Unmatched junction bases numbered 9, after V lost 5 bases and J lost 4 bases. This CDR3 region has 16 residues. CDR1 and CDR2 from the germline V gene are LGHDT and YNNKEL (reference sequence).

The chain recombines TRBV5-5 with TRBJ2-1, with 10 bases aligning to TRBD2. The trim removed 3 bases at V and 4 bases at J, leaving 7 bases unmatched. Germline values: CDR1 SGHKS, CDR2 YYEKEE (reference sequence). The CDR3 runs to 16 residues. This chain's CDR3 is CASSSSGTSVYNEQFF. The CDR3 nucleotides are TGTGCCAGCAGCTCCTCCGGGACTAGCGTATACAATGAGCAGTTCTTC.

The chain uses TRBV27 and TRBJ1-5; unclear D gene. Germline V lookup: CDR1 MNHEY, CDR2 SMNVEV (reference sequence). V was trimmed by 2 bases and J by 3 bases, leaving 17 bases between them. The CDR3 sequence is 17 residues long. The CDR3 nucleotides are TGTGCCAGCAGTTTACGTATGACGGTAGCTCTCAATCAGCCCCAGCATTTT. Translated: CASSLRMTVALNQPQHF.

This clone was observed a single time. The chain is built from TRBV7-9 and TRBJ1-4; no reliable D call. This CDR3 comprises 12 residues. V was clipped by 1 base and J by 15 bases, with 12 bases between them. Germline V gene lookup returns CDR1 SEHNR and CDR2 FQNEAQ (reference sequence). The CDR3 DNA reads as TGTGCCAGCAGCTTAGAGGTCAGCGAGGTGTTTTTT. This gives the protein CASSLEVSEVFF.

V and J are TRBV9 and TRBJ2-3; a possible D gene is TRBD1 (6 bases). V was trimmed by 0 bases and J by 2 bases, leaving 7 bases between them. The germline V gene has CDR1 SGDLS and CDR2 YYNGEE. This CDR3 spans 14 amino acids. CDR3 region: CASSVEGDTDTQYF. CDR3 nucleotides: TGTGCCAGCAGCGTAGAGGGGGACACAGATACGCAGTATTTT.

The rearrangement uses TRBV6-5 and TRBJ1-6; TRBD1 is a possible D gene (5 bases). V was clipped by 4 bases and J by 7 bases, with 11 bases between them. Germline lookup yields CDR1 MNHEY and CDR2 SVGAGI. The CDR3 runs 14 residues. The CDR3 is CASSWGRLNSPLHF. The CDR3 bases are TGTGCCAGCAGTTGGGGCCGGCTAAATTCACCCCTCCACTTT.

This chain joins TRBV11-2 and TRBJ1-1; unclear D gene. V was cut by 5 bases and J by 4 bases, with 17 bases left in between. CDR3 size: 15 residues. Germline-derived CDR1 and CDR2 are SGHAT and FQNNGV. The CDR3 here is CASSPGLGSTTEAFF. In DNA form, the CDR3 reads TGTGCCAGCAGCCCCGGGTTAGGCAGTACCACTGAAGCTTTCTTT.

This chain connects TRBV28 to TRBJ1-4; D remains ambiguous. Between the trimmed V and J ends, which lost 7 bases and 8 bases, there was a span of 14 bases. The CDR3 runs 13 residues. Germline V gives CDR1 MDHEN, CDR2 SYDVKM. CDR3 in amino acids: CASTSPASEKLFF. In DNA, the CDR3 is TGTGCCAGCACCTCCCCCGCGTCGGAAAAACTGTTTTTT.